One and the same sample provided the 30 T cell receptor beta chains below, sequenced in a study of blood T cell repertoires in COVID-19. TCRdb keeps only in-frame clones here, not all; method: immunoSEQ multiplex PCR. The table has 300,000 or so clones, approximately 90% seen once. Input material: peripheral blood. The receptor source for this set is a woman aged 40 to 49 with acute or convalescent COVID-19.

V usage is TRBV6-2 or TRBV6-3 and J usage is TRBJ2-2; 9 bases line up with TRBD1. The CDR3 extends over 15 amino acids. After removal of 6 bases from V and 7 bases from J, the junction contained 9 bases not matched to a gene. Germline CDR1 reads MNHEY; CDR2 reads SVGEGT. The CDR3 here is CASSPGQGLGGELFF. For the CDR3, the DNA is TGTGCCAGCAGCCCCGGACAGGGGCTTGGCGGGGAGCTGTTTTTT.

V gene TRBV5-5 combines with J gene TRBJ1-2; D uncertain. The CDR3 covers 15 residues. Germline V CDR1 and CDR2: SGHKS, YYEKEE (reference sequence). V was clipped by 6 bases and J by 1 base, with 16 bases between them. CDR3 sequence: CASTTGGNGNYGYTF. The DNA for the CDR3 is TGTGCCAGCACGACGGGAGGGAATGGTAACTATGGCTACACCTTC.

V is TRBV6-6 and J is TRBJ1-5; D may be TRBD1 (6 bases). Trimming left V 6 bases short and J 5 bases short, with 8 bases between. Germline-derived CDR1 and CDR2 are MNHNY and SVGAGI (reference sequence). This CDR3 contains 12 residues. CDR3 nucleotide sequence: TGTGCCAGCAGACAGGGCGATCAGCCCCAGCATTTT. Protein sequence: CASRQGDQPQHF.

The rearrangement uses TRBV6-5 and TRBJ1-4, with D possibly being TRBD1 (6 bases). The CDR3 runs 15 residues. With 5 bases removed from V and 5 bases from J, the gap between germline ends came to 15 bases. Germline-derived CDR1 and CDR2 are MNHEY and SVGAGI. As DNA, the CDR3 is TGTGCCAGCAGTAACCTACAGGGAACGAATGAAAAACTGTTTTTT. Encoded protein: CASSNLQGTNEKLFF.

V usage is TRBV12-3 or TRBV12-4 and J usage is TRBJ1-4; 7 bases fit TRBD1. Losses at the gene ends were 7 bases for V and 8 bases for J; bases not matched to a gene: 7. The CDR3 is made up of 13 amino acids. CDR3 DNA sequence: TGTGCCAGCACCCCCGGGACAGAAGAAAAACTGTTTTTT. Translating it yields CASTPGTEEKLFF.

This clone was counted a few times. The genes are TRBV27 and TRBJ1-2; 12 bases are shared with TRBD1. Germline loops: CDR1 MNHEY, CDR2 SMNVEV (reference sequence). J was trimmed by 8 bases and V by 3 bases; bases with no gene match: 4. This CDR3 comprises 14 residues. In DNA, the CDR3 is TGTGCCAGCAGTTTGGGACAGGGGGCTCGGGGCTACACCTTC. Its translation is CASSLGQGARGYTF.

The chain links TRBV11-2 to TRBJ1-2; D call uncertain. Between the trimmed V and J ends, which lost 0 bases and 3 bases, there was a span of 11 bases. Germline CDR1 is SGHAT and CDR2 is FQNNGV. The CDR3 totals 15 residues. For the CDR3, the DNA is TGTGCCAGCAGCTTAGAATATCTGTCCGACTATGGCTACACCTTC. It is translated as CASSLEYLSDYGYTF.

The chain recombines TRBV7-2 with TRBJ2-7; 10 nucleotides match TRBD1. This CDR3 spans 15 amino acids. Germline V gene lookup returns CDR1 SGHTA and CDR2 FQGNSA. Unmatched junction bases numbered 5, after V lost 4 bases and J lost 2 bases. The CDR3 is CASSSEGQGPYEQYV. As DNA, the CDR3 is TGTGCCAGCAGCTCCGAGGGACAGGGGCCCTACGAGCAGTACGTC.

Written as DNA, the CDR3 is TGTGCCAGCAGTACAAGACTAGCGGGGGCCTACAATGAGCAGTTCTTC. It is translated as CASSTRLAGAYNEQFF. The rearrangement joins TRBV6-2 or TRBV6-3 to TRBJ2-1; 12 positions agree with TRBD2. This CDR3 is built from 16 residues. Germline V lookup: CDR1 MNHEY, CDR2 SVGEGT. The V and J ends lost 5 bases and 2 bases, in that order; junction bases with no gene match: 4.

The chain employs TRBV19 and TRBJ2-5; 9 bases align to TRBD2. With 7 bases clipped from V and 1 base from J, the junction kept 4 bases outside the gene matches. Germline CDR1 is LNHDA and CDR2 is SQIVND (reference sequence). The CDR3 has 14 residues. The CDR3 loop reads CASNAGGRQETQYF. Written as DNA, the CDR3 is TGTGCCAGTAACGCGGGGGGGCGCCAAGAGACCCAGTACTTC.

The chain is built from TRBV9 and TRBJ1-2, with 7 bases aligning to TRBD1. This CDR3 has 16 residues. Germline V gene lookup returns CDR1 SGDLS and CDR2 YYNGEE. After removal of 0 bases from V and 5 bases from J, the junction contained 10 bases not matched to a gene. The CDR3 DNA reads TGTGCCAGCAGCGTAGAAGGGGTGGGGACAGATTATGGCTACACCTTC. Translated: CASSVEGVGTDYGYTF.

This chain links TRBV28 with TRBJ2-3, with D possibly TRBD1 on 5 matching bases. Between the trimmed V and J ends, which lost 4 bases and 2 bases, there was a span of 10 bases. CDR1 MDHEN and CDR2 SYDVKM come from the germline V gene. The CDR3 spans 14 residues. The CDR3: CASSYPGATDTQYF. In DNA form, the CDR3 reads TGTGCCAGCAGTTACCCTGGGGCCACAGATACGCAGTATTTT.

The CDR3 sequence: CASRGLAGGSDTQYF. The CDR3 DNA sequence: TGTGCCAGCAGAGGATTAGCGGGGGGGTCAGATACGCAGTATTTT. This chain uses TRBV5-4 with TRBJ2-3; TRBD2 matches at 11 bases. Trimming removed 5 bases from V and 4 bases from J; junction bases left unmatched: 6. This CDR3 is 15 amino acids long. Germline V gene lookup returns CDR1 SGHNT and CDR2 YYREEE (reference sequence).

This chain joins TRBV12-3 or TRBV12-4 and TRBJ1-1, with no clear D. CDR3 length equals 12 residues. The ends were cut back, 6 bases at V and 4 bases at J, with 9 bases in the middle. CDR3 loop: CASSPVVTEAFF. DNA of the CDR3: TGTGCCAGCAGCCCCGTTGTCACTGAAGCTTTCTTT.

The genes are TRBV4-2 and TRBJ2-2; TRBD2 agrees at 12 bases. The germline V gene has CDR1 LGHNA and CDR2 YNFKEQ. The V segment lost 1 base and the J segment 6 bases; nucleotides outside the gene matches: 6. CDR3 length equals 17 residues. CDR3 amino acids: CASSQVEGLAGSGELFF. The DNA for the CDR3 is TGTGCCAGCAGCCAAGTCGAGGGACTAGCGGGTTCCGGGGAGCTGTTTTTT.

The chain carries TRBV30 and TRBJ2-6; D ambiguous. V was pared by 1 base and J by 0 bases, with 10 bases between. The CDR3 runs 16 residues. Per germline, CDR1 GTSNPN and CDR2 SVGIG (reference sequence). The CDR3 region has the DNA TGTGCCTGGAGTGGACGGGTCCTCTCTGGGGCCAACGTCCTGACTTTC. This translates into CAWSGRVLSGANVLTF.

The genes are TRBV15 and TRBJ1-2; no reliable D call. The CDR3 spans 13 residues. The V end was cut by 0 bases, the J end by 9 bases, with 11 bases between. Germline CDR1 LNHNV, CDR2 YYDKDF (reference sequence). CDR3 loop: CATSRDSFGSYTF. The CDR3, as DNA: TGTGCCACCAGCAGAGATAGCTTCGGGAGCTACACCTTC. Full variable domain (outside the CDR3, taken from reference TRBV15 and TRBJ1-2): DAMVIQNPRYQVTQFGKPVTLSCSQTLNHNVMYWYQQKSSQAPKLLFHYYDKDFNNEADTPDNFQSRRPNTSFCFLDIRSPGLGDTAMYLCATSRDSFGSYTFGSGTRLTVV.

For this clone: This specimen includes other DNA sequences encoding the same CDR3. This sequence joins TRBV19 and TRBJ1-1; 7 bases map to TRBD1. After removal of 5 bases from V and 5 bases from J, the junction contained 2 bases not matched to a gene. Germline V gene lookup returns CDR1 LNHDA and CDR2 SQIVND (reference sequence). There are 12 residues in the CDR3. Here the CDR3 DNA reads TGTGCCAGTAGTGCCAGGGGGACTGAAGCTTTCTTT. Residues: CASSARGTEAFF.

The V and J genes are TRBV20-1 and TRBJ2-2; weak D call: TRBD2 (7 bases). Germline V gives CDR1 DFQATT, CDR2 SNEGSKA (reference sequence). The V gene lost 3 bases and the J gene lost 5 bases, with 19 bases spanning the gap. The CDR3 sequence is 16 residues long. This CDR3 is CSASFPGGPPTGELFF. Written as DNA, the CDR3 is TGCAGTGCTAGTTTCCCCGGGGGGCCCCCAACCGGGGAGCTGTTTTTT.

This sequence joins TRBV7-7 and TRBJ2-3, with D perhaps matching TRBD2 (5 bases). The CDR3 is 14 amino acids. Trimming took off 5 bases at V and 0 bases at J, with 9 bases between the two ends. Germline CDR1 and CDR2: SSHAT and FNYEAQ (reference sequence). The CDR3 is CASSPGLSTDTQYF. The CDR3 DNA follows: TGTGCCAGCAGCCCCGGACTGAGCACAGATACGCAGTATTTT.

This clone was recorded once. CDR3 DNA: TGTGCCAGCAGCTCTGGGACAGGCTCGCTCCCACCCCTCCACTTT. It encodes CASSSGTGSLPPLHF. The chain joins TRBV5-4 to TRBJ1-6; 8 bases are shared with TRBD1. Germline V gene data show CDR1 as SGHNT and CDR2 as YYREEE (reference sequence). V dropped 3 bases and J dropped 11; count of bases not matched to a gene: 10. The CDR3 runs to 15 residues.

The chain employs TRBV5-1 and TRBJ1-1; D is possibly TRBD1 (6 bases). Germline CDR1 SGHRS, CDR2 YFSETQ. V lost 0 bases to trimming and J lost 4 bases, with 19 bases between them. The CDR3 covers 17 residues. The CDR3: CASSLVTGTRSGTEAFF. CDR3 sequence (DNA): TGCGCCAGCAGCTTGGTCACAGGGACCCGATCGGGCACTGAAGCTTTCTTT. The full variable domain, with the rest looked up from reference TRBV5-1 and TRBJ1-1, is KAGVTQTPRYLIKTRGQQVTLSCSPISGHRSVSWYQQTPGQGLQFLFEYFSETQRNKGNFPGRFSGRQFSNSRSEMNVSTLELGDSALYLCASSLVTGTRSGTEAFFGQGTRLTVV.

The V and J genes are TRBV7-8 and TRBJ1-1, with 7 positions matching TRBD1. Germline CDR1 SGHVS, CDR2 FQNEAQ. The CDR3 totals 15 residues. V was pared by 5 bases and J by 3 bases, with 9 bases of the junction left unmatched. The CDR3 loop is CASSPTGTEDTEAFF. Here the CDR3 DNA reads TGTGCCAGCAGCCCGACAGGGACGGAGGACACTGAAGCTTTCTTT.

The gene calls are TRBV6-1 and TRBJ2-5, with 13 bases identical to TRBD2. Trimming cost V 3 bases and J 7 bases; bases outside gene matches: 8. This CDR3 has 16 amino acids. Germline V gives CDR1 MNHNS, CDR2 SASEGT. CDR3 loop: CASSDLTSGGPGTQYF. CDR3 nucleotide sequence: TGTGCCAGCAGTGACCTGACTAGCGGGGGGCCCGGGACCCAGTACTTC.

The chain combines TRBV3-1 (or the pseudogene TRBV3-2) with TRBJ1-1, with D perhaps matching TRBD1 (5 bases). The V end was cut by 4 bases, the J end by 6 bases, with 15 bases between. CDR1 and CDR2 (germline): LGHDT, YNNKEL (reference sequence). CDR3 size: 14 residues. CDR3 protein: CASSPLGGTSEAFF. The CDR3 DNA sequence: TGTGCCAGCAGCCCTCTGGGGGGTACCTCTGAAGCTTTCTTT.

The chain combines TRBV9 with TRBJ1-2; D might be TRBD1 (5 bases). This CDR3 has 12 residues. V dropped 1 base and J dropped 6 bases, with 7 bases sitting between them. In germline, CDR1 is SGDLS, CDR2 YYNGEE. CDR3 region: CASSVQGNGYTF. CDR3 coding DNA: TGTGCCAGCAGCGTACAGGGTAATGGCTACACCTTC. Supplemented by reference TRBV9 and TRBJ1-2, the full variable domain reads DSGVTQTPKHLITATGQRVTLRCSPRSGDLSVYWYQQSLDQGLQFLIQYYNGEERAKGNILERFSAQQFPDLHSELNLSSLELGDSALYFCASSVQGNGYTFGSGTRLTVV.

This chain uses TRBV5-1 with TRBJ1-2; TRBD1 matches at 10 bases. The CDR3 consists of 19 residues. V lost 1 base, J lost 3 bases, and 15 bases stayed unmatched. Germline V gives CDR1 SGHRS, CDR2 YFSETQ. CDR3 sequence reads: CASSLRLPTGGTRDYGYTF. CDR3 in DNA: TGCGCCAGCAGCTTGAGGCTTCCGACAGGGGGCACCAGAGACTATGGCTACACCTTC.

The chain combines TRBV4-1 with TRBJ2-5, with 9 bases lining up with TRBD2. The CDR3 has 18 amino acids. CDR1 and CDR2 (germline): MGHRA, YSYEKL. V gave up 0 bases and J gave up 5 bases; unmatched junction bases: 13. CDR3 nucleotide sequence: TGCGCCAGCAGCCAAGATCCCAGCGGGGGGATTTTAAGGGAGACCCAGTACTTC. Its protein product is CASSQDPSGGILRETQYF.

The chain carries TRBV7-6 and TRBJ2-7; 7 bases are shared with TRBD2. CDR1 is SGHVS, CDR2 FNYEAQ, per germline. CDR3 length: 15 residues. J was trimmed by 4 bases and V by 0 bases; bases with no gene match: 6. CDR3 DNA sequence: TGTGCCAGCAGCTTAGCGCGGGGGTTTCGGTACGAGCAGTACGTC. This sequence encodes CASSLARGFRYEQYV.

The chain joins TRBV7-8 to TRBJ2-7, with TRBD2 matching 9 bases. V was pared by 4 bases and J by 4 bases, with 5 bases of the junction left unmatched. The germline gives CDR1 SGHVS, CDR2 FQNEAQ. This CDR3 contains 14 residues. Here the CDR3 reads CASSSRGGNYEQYV. In nucleotides, the CDR3 is TGTGCCAGCAGCTCGCGGGGGGGTAATTACGAGCAGTACGTC.